These 18 T cell receptor beta chains were all obtained from the same sample, sequenced in a study of T cell repertoires in cytomegalovirus infection. TCRdb re-called the reads with MiXCR, one entry per CDR3 protein. The sample comprises approximately 280,000 distinct CDR3 sequences, 22% of which are singletons, and approximately 19% rests with the top ten. For these receptors, no antigen is known. This sample comprised cultured PBMCs, obtained from culture after CMV antigen stimulation. The origin of the receptors is a human donor in good health (CMV status not recorded). Some clones in this sample may be carry-over from other donors' samples.

This clonotype appeared many times. This chain joins TRBV11-3 and TRBJ2-2; 10 positions agree with TRBD2. Germline CDR1 and CDR2: SGHNT and YENEEA. The CDR3 runs 16 residues. The J segment lost 5 bases and the V segment lost 2 bases, leaving 5 bases of the junction unmatched. CDR3 region: CASSLSSGRQTGELFF. The CDR3 DNA reads as TGTGCCAGCAGCTTATCTAGCGGGAGACAGACCGGGGAGCTGTTTTTT.

This clonotype was recorded at least ten times. The chain is built from TRBV7-9 and TRBJ2-7; 10 bases fit TRBD1. V was pared by 2 bases and J by 1 base, with 8 bases of the junction left unmatched. Looked up from germline, CDR1 is SEHNR and CDR2 is FQNEAQ (reference sequence). The CDR3 is 17 residues long. The CDR3 reads CASSLTRTGGQSYEQYF. The CDR3 DNA reads TGTGCCAGCAGCTTAACCCGGACAGGGGGTCAATCCTACGAGCAGTACTTC.

This clonotype showed up just a few times. The chain has TRBV2 and TRBJ2-7; no clear D gene. This CDR3 has 13 residues. The V and J ends lost 8 bases and 0 bases respectively, with 11 bases between them. Looked up from germline, CDR1 is SNHLY and CDR2 is FYNNEI. Here the CDR3 DNA reads TGTGCCAGCTTGCCAGGCAACTCCTACGAGCAGTACTTC. It yields the protein CASLPGNSYEQYF.

This chain joins TRBV15 and TRBJ2-1; 7 bases line up with TRBD2. The CDR3 is 15 residues long. CDR1 LNHNV and CDR2 YYDKDF come from the germline V gene (reference sequence). V was clipped by 8 bases and J by 2 bases; unmatched bases: 9. DNA of the CDR3: TGTGCCACCCACCGCCTAGCGGACGCCTACAATGAGCAGTTCTTC. Translating gives CATHRLADAYNEQFF.

For the CDR3, the DNA is TGTGCCAGCAGCTTGACAGGGCAAAGGGAAAAACTGTTTTTT. Protein product: CASSLTGQREKLFF. The rearrangement uses TRBV11-3 and TRBJ1-4; the match to TRBD1 covers 7 bases. The germline CDR1 and CDR2 sequences are SGHNT and YENEEA. The CDR3 length is 14 residues. The junction had 6 bases not matched to a gene; V was cut back by 3 bases and J by 8 bases.

This clonotype has only a few counts. This chain uses TRBV4-1 with TRBJ2-5; D is tentatively TRBD1 or TRBD2 (5 bases each). V was clipped by 0 bases and J by 5 bases, with 13 bases between them. Per germline, CDR1 MGHRA and CDR2 YSYEKL. This CDR3 spans 15 amino acids. This CDR3 is CASSQEPGAGETQYF. The CDR3 nucleotides read TGCGCCAGCAGCCAAGAGCCCGGGGCTGGGGAGACCCAGTACTTC.

Concerning this clonotype itself: Possible read error: a much larger clone is one base away. Lacking the conserved final phenylalanine or tryptophan, this CDR3 likely reflects a read error. V is TRBV7-6 and J is TRBJ1-1; D gene ambiguous. The CDR3 spans 12 residues. V shed 0 bases and J shed 9 bases, with 8 bases lying between them. From germline, CDR1 is SGHVS and CDR2 FNYEAQ. CDR3 in DNA: TGTGCCAGCAGCTTAGCGGACCGGAAAGCTTTCTCT. Encoded protein: CASSLADRKAFS.

This clonotype was recorded a few times. The V call is TRBV5-5, the J call TRBJ1-5, with TRBD1 matching over 7 bases. The ends lost 5 bases at V and 5 bases at J; junction bases unmatched: 4. Germline assignment: CDR1 SGHKS and CDR2 YYEKEE (reference sequence). This CDR3 is built from 13 residues. The CDR3 reads CASSWTGDQPQHF. The DNA of the CDR3 is TGTGCCAGCAGTTGGACAGGAGATCAGCCCCAGCATTTT.

The table lists this clonotype with a few counts. The chain couples TRBV30 to TRBJ2-2; D unresolved. The CDR3 loop spans 10 amino acids. CDR1 is GTSNPN, CDR2 SVGIG, per germline (reference sequence). Trimming shortened V by 5 bases and J by 8 bases, and 6 bases separated the two germline ends. CDR3 nucleotide sequence: TGTGCCTGGGGGTGGGGGGAGCTGTTTTTT. This translates into CAWGWGELFF.

The rearrangement joins TRBV7-9 to TRBJ1-2, with 7 positions matching TRBD1. Germline loops: CDR1 SEHNR, CDR2 FQNEAQ (reference sequence). V trimming: 7 bases; J trimming: 3 bases; junction bases outside the gene matches: 8. This CDR3 is 14 amino acids long. The CDR3 loop is CASIDSGTDYGYTF. The CDR3 nucleotides read TGTGCCAGCATCGACTCAGGGACAGACTATGGCTACACCTTC. Full variable domain (remainder filled in from reference TRBV7-9 and TRBJ1-2): DTGVSQNPRHKITKRGQNVTFRCDPISEHNRLYWYRQTLGQGPEFLTYFQNEAQLEKSRLLSDRFSAERPKGSFSTLEIQRTEQGDSAMYLCASIDSGTDYGYTFGSGTRLTVV.

This clonotype has more than one count but fewer than ten. The chain recombines TRBV15 with TRBJ2-1; 11 bases align to TRBD2. V was clipped by 4 bases and J by 3 bases; unmatched bases: 5. The CDR3 covers 16 residues. Per germline, CDR1 LNHNV and CDR2 YYDKDF (reference sequence). The DNA for the CDR3 is TGTGCCACCAGCAAAGACACTAGCGGGGGCTACAATGAGCAGTTCTTC. Protein product: CATSKDTSGGYNEQFF.

The genes are TRBV28 and TRBJ2-5; D possibly matches TRBD1 or TRBD2 (5 bases each). The CDR3 covers 15 residues. Per the germline V gene, CDR1 is MDHEN and CDR2 is SYDVKM. V lost 2 bases to trimming and J lost 7 bases, with 17 bases between them. CDR3 sequence reads: CASSLRTTRELTQYF. In DNA form, the CDR3 reads TGTGCCAGCAGTTTAAGGACAACCAGGGAGTTGACCCAGTACTTC.

This clonotype was counted a few times. The rearrangement joins TRBV6-5 to TRBJ2-7; TRBD1 matches at 8 bases. Germline CDR1 is MNHEY and CDR2 is SVGAGI. Trimming cost V 5 bases and J 5 bases; bases outside gene matches: 11. The CDR3 runs 15 residues. The CDR3 here is CASSTGGKSSHEQYF. DNA of the CDR3: TGTGCCAGCAGTACAGGGGGGAAAAGTTCCCACGAGCAGTACTTC.

The rearrangement uses TRBV5-3 and TRBJ1-2; D not resolved. TRBV5-3 has ORF status, its function being uncertain. With 8 bases removed from V and 7 bases from J, the gap between germline ends came to 18 bases. The CDR3 spans 13 residues. The CDR3 DNA reads TGTGCCAGCAGGTCTTCAGGTTCTGGTGGCTACACCTTC. Its protein is CASRSSGSGGYTF.

This clonotype was observed a few times. This chain connects TRBV15 to TRBJ1-1; the D is unclear. This CDR3 is built from 14 residues. Looked up from germline, CDR1 is LNHNV and CDR2 is YYDKDF (reference sequence). Trimming took 4 bases from V and 0 from J, leaving 9 bases between them. CDR3: CATSIGTLNTEAFF. CDR3 in DNA: TGTGCCACCAGCATAGGAACTCTGAACACTGAAGCTTTCTTT.

This clonotype was counted a few times. CDR3 loop: CSAYRDNQETQYF. CDR3 bases: TGCAGTGCCTACCGGGACAACCAAGAGACCCAGTACTTC. This chain joins TRBV20-1 and TRBJ2-5, with D possibly being TRBD1 (6 bases). Trimming left V 6 bases short and J 0 bases short, with 11 bases between. The CDR3 contains 13 residues. Germline V gene sequence: CDR1 DFQATT, CDR2 SNEGSKA (reference sequence).

The chain employs TRBV20-1 and TRBJ2-1; 9 nucleotides match TRBD2. Germline V gene sequence: CDR1 DFQATT, CDR2 SNEGSKA (reference sequence). Unmatched junction bases numbered 9, after V lost 6 bases and J lost 0 bases. There are 16 residues in the CDR3. CDR3 nucleotide sequence: TGCAGTGCCTTGTTAGGCGGGAGGGGCTCCTACAATGAGCAGTTCTTC. As protein: CSALLGGRGSYNEQFF.

This clonotype was seen many times. The gene calls are TRBV12-3 or TRBV12-4 and TRBJ1-4; D gene ambiguous. The CDR3 length is 12 residues. V lost 5 bases and J 8 bases, leaving 9 bases between the germline ends. CDR3 protein: CASSQSREKLFF. CDR3 DNA: TGTGCCAGCAGTCAATCGCGGGAAAAACTGTTTTTT.